This T cell receptor (beta chain) was profiled in a study of blood T cell repertoires in COVID-19. Study-level background: Samples representing acute and convalescent COVID-19 were sourced from the United States, Italy and Spain. The cDNA or gDNA used as material had been derived from T cells, B-cell-depleted T cells, or PBMCs.

This table comes from immunoSEQ multiplex PCR, and its TCRdb copy is limited to in-frame clones, with some not included. The sample lists fewer than 100,000 clones; roughly 82% were seen once. Between the trimmed V and J ends, which lost 6 bases and 8 bases, there was a span of 7 bases. The V gene's germline CDR1 is SNHLY and CDR2 FYNNEI. The CDR3 runs 11 residues. The chain joins TRBV2 to TRBJ1-4, with D uncertain. This clonotype was sampled from a man aged 45-60 years with acute or convalescent COVID-19. Sequenced material: peripheral blood. The CDR3 reads CASRVREKLFF. In DNA, the CDR3 is TGTGCCAGCAGGGTCAGGGAAAAACTGTTTTTT.